These 17 T cell receptor beta chains were all obtained from the same sample, sequenced in a study of blood T cell repertoires in COVID-19. Profiled with immunoSEQ multiplex PCR; TCRdb holds only in-frame clones, not every one. This sample has roughly 200,000 clones, with approximately 80% found just once. The sample taken for sequencing was peripheral blood. The receptor set was obtained from a woman aged 40 to 50 with COVID-19, enrolled during active disease.

This rearrangement joins TRBV9 to TRBJ1-1; the D is unclear. V lost 4 bases and J 0 bases, leaving 10 bases between the germline ends. Looked up from germline, CDR1 is SGDLS and CDR2 is YYNGEE. The CDR3 totals 14 residues. The DNA for the CDR3 is TGTGCCAGCAGCCGTCAGGTAATGAACACTGAAGCTTTCTTT. Protein: CASSRQVMNTEAFF.

Only a few counts were recorded for this clone. A much larger clone differs from this one at a single base, so this may be a read error. Other nucleotide sequences from this sample produce the same CDR3. The rearrangement joins TRBV12-3 or TRBV12-4 to TRBJ1-2, with D tentatively TRBD1 (5 bases). The CDR3 length is 13 residues. Trimming cost V 1 base and J 2 bases, with 5 bases left between them. The CDR3 DNA sequence: TGTGCCAGCAGTTTAGGGGGCAACTATGGCTACACCTTC. Translated: CASSLGGNYGYTF.

The rearrangement joins TRBV30 to TRBJ2-3; 13 nucleotides match TRBD2. Germline CDR1 and CDR2: GTSNPN and SVGIG (reference sequence). The CDR3 consists of 15 residues. After removal of 4 bases from V and 4 bases from J, the junction contained 5 bases not matched to a gene. CDR3 in amino acids: CAWTWTSGGADTQYF. CDR3 nucleotide sequence: TGTGCCTGGACTTGGACTAGCGGGGGTGCAGATACGCAGTATTTT.

This chain uses TRBV30 with TRBJ2-1; 12 bases are a match to TRBD2. Germline assignment: CDR1 GTSNPN and CDR2 SVGIG (reference sequence). J gave up 4 bases and V 4 bases, and 11 bases lay outside the gene matches. This CDR3 is built from 17 residues. The DNA of the CDR3 is TGTGCCTGGAACATCAGAGGGGGGACTAGCGGGTACAATGAGCAGTTCTTC. This sequence encodes CAWNIRGGTSGYNEQFF. The full variable domain, its missing parts supplied by reference TRBV30 and TRBJ2-1, is SQTIHQWPATLVQPVGSPLSLECTVEGTSNPNLYWYRQAAGRGLQLLFYSVGIGQISSEVPQNLSASRPQDRQFILSSKKLLLSDSGFYLCAWNIRGGTSGYNEQFFGPGTRLTVL.

The gene calls are TRBV7-3 and TRBJ2-1, with TRBD2 identical over 13 bases. Germline V gene sequence: CDR1 SGHTA, CDR2 FQGTGA. The CDR3 spans 17 residues. After removal of 5 bases from V and 4 bases from J, the junction contained 8 bases not matched to a gene. The CDR3 loop reads CASSPKLAGGLYNEQFF. The CDR3 DNA follows: TGTGCCAGCAGCCCAAAACTAGCGGGGGGGTTATACAATGAGCAGTTCTTC.

The chain recombines TRBV6-6 with TRBJ2-7, with D maybe TRBD2 (6 bases). V lost 4 bases and J 3 bases, leaving 7 bases between the germline ends. This CDR3 spans 12 amino acids. Germline V gene lookup returns CDR1 MNHNY and CDR2 SVGAGI (reference sequence). The CDR3 here is CASSLGGYEQYV. DNA for the CDR3: TGTGCCAGCAGTTTGGGGGGCTACGAGCAGTACGTC.

The rearrangement links TRBV19 to TRBJ1-2; 8 nucleotides align to TRBD1. This CDR3 comprises 14 residues. CDR1 and CDR2 from the germline V gene are LNHDA and SQIVND (reference sequence). With V trimmed by 2 bases and J by 7 bases, 6 bases remained unmatched. The CDR3 region is CASSIKPGGSGYTF. CDR3 DNA: TGTGCCAGTAGTATAAAGCCAGGGGGCAGTGGCTACACCTTC.

This clone has a single count. The V gene is TRBV24-1, the J gene TRBJ2-5; D might be TRBD1 (5 bases). Trimming stripped 5 bases from V and 3 bases from J, with 12 bases between. The CDR3 sequence is 14 residues long. Germline-derived CDR1 and CDR2 are KGHDR and SFDVKD. CDR3 sequence reads: CATSAPRAEETQYF. The CDR3 DNA reads TGTGCCACCAGTGCCCCCAGGGCGGAAGAGACCCAGTACTTC.

This clone has more than one count but fewer than ten. The chain combines TRBV6-5 with TRBJ1-1; a possible D gene is TRBD1 (5 bases). V lost 8 bases and J 9 bases, leaving 13 bases between the germline ends. The CDR3 runs 11 residues. Germline V gene sequence: CDR1 MNHEY, CDR2 SVGAGI. The CDR3 DNA reads TGTGCCAGCGGGGGGATCGAAAAAGCTTTCTTT. This codes for CASGGIEKAFF.

The chain carries TRBV4-1 and TRBJ2-6; D is undetermined. The CDR3 is 16 amino acids. The germline gives CDR1 MGHRA, CDR2 YSYEKL. Trimming took 3 bases from V and 4 from J, leaving 13 bases between them. DNA for the CDR3: TGCGCCAGCAGCCATCTTCAAACCAGGGGGGCCAACGTCCTGACTTTC. Protein sequence: CASSHLQTRGANVLTF.

The genes are TRBV11-2 and TRBJ2-6; a possible D gene is TRBD1 (6 bases). The CDR3 is 16 residues long. V was clipped by 1 base and J by 0 bases, with 7 bases between them. Germline CDR1 is SGHAT and CDR2 is FQNNGV. The CDR3 DNA is TGTGCCAGCAGCTTAGGGGGGCACTCTGGGGCCAACGTCCTGACTTTC. This sequence encodes CASSLGGHSGANVLTF.

The chain links TRBV6-1 to TRBJ2-3, with TRBD2 identical over 8 bases. Germline V gene sequence: CDR1 MNHNS, CDR2 SASEGT. V shed 2 bases and J 3 bases; nucleotides not matched to a gene: 22. The CDR3 length is 21 residues. CDR3 nucleotides: TGTGCCAGCAGTGAACCGTTTCGTCCGGGAGGGCCCGAAACGAGGACAGATACGCAGTATTTT. As protein: CASSEPFRPGGPETRTDTQYF.

V usage is TRBV2 and J usage is TRBJ2-1; no clear D. CDR3 length equals 13 residues. V shed 10 bases and J shed 6 bases, with 16 bases lying between them. CDR1 and CDR2 from the germline V gene are SNHLY and FYNNEI. The CDR3 loop reads CATTTQRVNEQFF. The CDR3 DNA follows: TGTGCCACAACAACCCAACGGGTCAATGAGCAGTTCTTC.

The V gene is TRBV6-5, the J gene TRBJ2-1, with D maybe TRBD1 (5 bases). Looked up from germline, CDR1 is MNHEY and CDR2 is SVGAGI. This CDR3 is 14 amino acids long. V was pared by 2 bases and J by 2 bases, with 7 bases between. The CDR3 loop is CASSYAGTYNEQFF. The CDR3 DNA sequence: TGTGCCAGCAGTTACGCAGGGACCTACAATGAGCAGTTCTTC.

CDR3 sequence reads: CASSVELPSRTGWGNTEAFF. The CDR3 DNA reads as TGTGCCAGCAGTGTCGAACTGCCGAGTCGGACAGGGTGGGGGAACACTGAAGCTTTCTTT. The rearrangement joins TRBV28 to TRBJ1-1; 8 bases agree with TRBD1. Looked up from germline, CDR1 is MDHEN and CDR2 is SYDVKM. J was trimmed by 1 base and V by 5 bases; bases with no gene match: 21. The CDR3 is made up of 20 amino acids.

As for this clone: The same CDR3 arises from other DNA sequences in this sample as well. This sequence joins TRBV5-4 and TRBJ1-1; D is perhaps TRBD1 (6 bases). Trimming left V 4 bases short and J 1 base short, with 8 bases between. The CDR3 is 13 amino acids. Germline lookup yields CDR1 SGHNT and CDR2 YYREEE (reference sequence). This CDR3 reads CASSLTGNTEAFF. The CDR3 DNA sequence: TGTGCCAGCAGCCTGACAGGGAACACTGAAGCTTTCTTT.

The V call is TRBV7-3, the J call TRBJ2-3, with 14 bases identical to TRBD2. The J segment lost 4 bases and the V segment lost 5 bases, leaving 5 bases of the junction unmatched. This CDR3 comprises 16 residues. CDR1 and CDR2 from the germline V gene are SGHTA and FQGTGA. The CDR3 nucleotides are TGTGCCAGCAGCGCCGGACTAGCGGGGGGCCCAGATACGCAGTATTTT. Translating gives CASSAGLAGGPDTQYF.